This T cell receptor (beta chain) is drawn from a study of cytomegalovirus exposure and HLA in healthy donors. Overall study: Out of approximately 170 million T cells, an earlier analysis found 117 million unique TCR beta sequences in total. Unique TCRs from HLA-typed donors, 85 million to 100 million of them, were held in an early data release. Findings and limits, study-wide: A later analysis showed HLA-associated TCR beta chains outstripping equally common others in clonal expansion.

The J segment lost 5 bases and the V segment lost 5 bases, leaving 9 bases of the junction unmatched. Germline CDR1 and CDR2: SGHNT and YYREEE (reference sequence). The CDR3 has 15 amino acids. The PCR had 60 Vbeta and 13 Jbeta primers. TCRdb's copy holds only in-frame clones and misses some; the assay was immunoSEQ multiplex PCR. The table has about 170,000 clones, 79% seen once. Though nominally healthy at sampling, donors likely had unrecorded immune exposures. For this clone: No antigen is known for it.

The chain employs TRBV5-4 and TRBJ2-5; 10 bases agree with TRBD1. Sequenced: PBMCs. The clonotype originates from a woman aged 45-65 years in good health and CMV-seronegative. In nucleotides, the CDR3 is TGTGCCAGCAGGCTCCGGACAGGGGGTTTTGAGACCCAGTACTTC. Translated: CASRLRTGGFETQYF.